Listed below are T cell receptor beta chains from one sample, sequenced in a study of OX40 agonist ivuxolimab in advanced cancers. Repertoires were generated with immunoSEQ multiplex PCR, while TCRdb's copy carries only in-frame clones and drops some. The table includes 43,000 or so clones, around nine tenths detected once. The source material was CD4+ or CD8+ T cells sorted from blood, sampled in a trial of the OX40 agonist ivuxolimab. The receptor set was obtained from an adult with an advanced solid tumor such as melanoma, head and neck, liver or kidney cancer. Each CDR3 is given with its conserved first and last residue. A D gene is named only where the DNA matches it firmly. The size field is filled for only some rows; it gives once, few, many or a size class.

size: NA
V: TRBV18
J: TRBJ2-7
D: TRBD1
DNA: TGTGCCAGCTCTCGCGGACAGGACAACGCCTACGAGCAGTACTTC
CDR3: CASSRGQDNAYEQYF

size: few
V: TRBV1
J: TRBJ2-3
D: NA
DNA: TGCACCAGCAGCCCAGATACGCAGTATTTT
CDR3: CTSSPDTQYF

size: NA
V: TRBV7-2
J: TRBJ1-2
D: NA
DNA: TGTGCCAGCAGCCGGGGGGGCGGCTACTATGGCTACACCTTC
CDR3: CASSRGGGYYGYTF

size: NA
V: TRBV6-5
J: TRBJ2-7
D: NA
DNA: TGTGCCAGCAGTTACTCTCGGGTCCCCGGGTACGAGCAGTACTTC
CDR3: CASSYSRVPGYEQYF

size: NA
V: TRBV9
J: TRBJ2-1
D: NA
DNA: TGTGCCAGCAGCGTAGCTACATTTGAGGGGAGCTCCTACAATGAGCAGTTCTTC
CDR3: CASSVATFEGSSYNEQFF

size: once
V: TRBV9
J: TRBJ2-1
D: TRBD2
DNA: TGTGCCAGCAGCGTAGGCGGGACTATAAATGAGCAGTTCTTC
CDR3: CASSVGGTINEQFF

size: NA
V: TRBV7-3
J: TRBJ2-4
D: NA
DNA: TGTGCCAGCAGCTCCGATAAGGCCAAAAACATTCAGTACTTC
CDR3: CASSSDKAKNIQYF

size: NA
V: TRBV13
J: TRBJ2-5
D: NA
DNA: TGTGCCAGCACCCGACGCACGGGGCCAAAACGAGAGACCCAGTACTTC
CDR3: CASTRRTGPKRETQYF

size: NA
V: TRBV7-3
J: TRBJ2-3
D: NA
DNA: TGTGCCAGCAGCTTAATTGGCGGGACAGATACGCAGTATTTT
CDR3: CASSLIGGTDTQYF

size: NA
V: TRBV7-9
J: TRBJ1-3
D: NA
DNA: TGTGCCAGCAGCTTAGGATCGACCTACACCATATATTTT
CDR3: CASSLGSTYTIYF

size: NA
V: TRBV19
J: TRBJ2-3
D: TRBD2
DNA: TGTGCCAGTATGGGTAGCGGGGTCACAGATACGCAGTATTTT
CDR3: CASMGSGVTDTQYF

size: once
V: TRBV7-8
J: TRBJ2-1
D: NA
DNA: TGTGCCAGCACCTCCTTGGCGGTTTCTTCCAATGAGCAGTTCTTC
CDR3: CASTSLAVSSNEQFF

size: NA
V: TRBV5-3
J: TRBJ2-7
D: TRBD2
DNA: TGTGCCAGAAGCTGGTGGACTAGCGGGAATTACGAGCAGTACTTC
CDR3: CARSWWTSGNYEQYF

size: NA
V: TRBV13
J: TRBJ1-1
D: NA
DNA: TGTGCCAGCAGCTTTGGGCTGAACACTGAAGCTTTCTTT
CDR3: CASSFGLNTEAFF

size: NA
V: TRBV27
J: TRBJ2-1
D: NA
DNA: TGTGCCAGCAGTTTGTATTCAAACGACAATGAGCAGTTCTTC
CDR3: CASSLYSNDNEQFF

size: once
V: TRBV4-3
J: TRBJ2-7
D: NA
DNA: TGCGCCAGCAGCCAAACTTTAGGCCGGTACGAGCAGTACTTC
CDR3: CASSQTLGRYEQYF

size: NA
V: TRBV28
J: TRBJ1-1
D: TRBD1
DNA: TGTGCCAGCCGCAGGGGGCGAAAAACTGAAGCTTTCTTT
CDR3: CASRRGRKTEAFF

size: NA
V: TRBV7-8
J: TRBJ2-5
D: TRBD2
DNA: TGTGCCAGCGTAGGGCCAGGGACTAGCGTGGAGACCCAGTACTTC
CDR3: CASVGPGTSVETQYF

size: NA
V: TRBV5-1
J: TRBJ2-2
D: NA
DNA: TGCGCCAGCAGCTCCAGTTTTAACACCGGGGAGCTGTTTTTT
CDR3: CASSSSFNTGELFF

size: once
V: TRBV5-4
J: TRBJ2-5
D: NA
DNA: TGTGCCAGCAGCCAAGGGACTTCCCAAGAGACCCAGTACTTC
CDR3: CASSQGTSQETQYF

size: NA
V: TRBV5-1
J: TRBJ2-7
D: NA
DNA: TGCGCCAGCAGCTTGGGGAGCTCGAACTACGAGCAGTACTTC
CDR3: CASSLGSSNYEQYF

size: NA
V: TRBV25-1
J: TRBJ2-3
D: NA
DNA: TGTGCCAGCCGACACTACCTCCGGGACCCCCACACAGATACGCAGTATTTT
CDR3: CASRHYLRDPHTDTQYF

size: NA
V: TRBV30
J: TRBJ2-5
D: NA
DNA: TGTGCCTGGAGTACGGCAGTGGAGACCCAGTACTTC
CDR3: CAWSTAVETQYF

size: NA
V: TRBV28
J: TRBJ2-7
D: NA
DNA: TGTGCCAGCATACGGCCCGGTGCCTCCTACGAGCAGTACTTC
CDR3: CASIRPGASYEQYF

size: NA
V: TRBV28
J: TRBJ2-1
D: TRBD2
DNA: TGTGCCAGCAGATCTCCGGGACTAGCGGGACGCAATGAGCAGTTCTTC
CDR3: CASRSPGLAGRNEQFF

size: NA
V: TRBV5-4
J: TRBJ2-1
D: NA
DNA: TGTGCCAGCAGCCGAGAAGGAAGGGGGGACAATGAGCAGTTCTTC
CDR3: CASSREGRGDNEQFF

size: few
V: TRBV7-9
J: TRBJ1-4
D: NA
DNA: TGTGCCGGGGACGGAGAAAAGTTT
CDR3: CAGDGEKF

size: few
V: TRBV4-2
J: TRBJ1-1
D: NA
DNA: TGTGCCAGCAGCCAAGATAGAGGGGGAACTGAAGCTTTCTTT
CDR3: CASSQDRGGTEAFF

size: NA
V: TRBV11-2
J: TRBJ2-1
D: TRBD2
DNA: TGTGCCAGCAGCTTAGTTATCGGGAGGGCCTCTGAGCAGTTCTTC
CDR3: CASSLVIGRASEQFF

size: NA
V: TRBV11-2
J: TRBJ1-2
D: NA
DNA: TGTGCCAGCAGCGAGGGAGGATATGGCTACACCTTC
CDR3: CASSEGGYGYTF

size: NA
V: TRBV10-3
J: TRBJ2-1
D: NA
DNA: TGTGCCATCAGCTCAATTAGCGGCTCCTACAATGAGCAGTTCTTC
CDR3: CAISSISGSYNEQFF

size: NA
V: TRBV18
J: TRBJ2-7
D: TRBD2
DNA: TGTGCCAGCTCACCGGGACTAGCGGGCTCCTACGAGCAGTACTTC
CDR3: CASSPGLAGSYEQYF

size: NA
V: TRBV2
J: TRBJ2-1
D: NA
DNA: TGTGCCAGCAGGGCCACCGTTGGTGAGCAGTTCTTC
CDR3: CASRATVGEQFF

size: NA
V: TRBV5-1
J: TRBJ2-2
D: TRBD2
DNA: TGCGCCAGCAGCGCAGGACTAGACTACACCGGGGAGCTGTTTTTT
CDR3: CASSAGLDYTGELFF

size: NA
V: TRBV6-1
J: TRBJ2-5
D: NA
DNA: TGTGCCAGCAGAATCGGCGGGCAAGAGACCCAGTACTTC
CDR3: CASRIGGQETQYF

size: NA
V: TRBV19
J: TRBJ1-2
D: NA
DNA: TGTGCCAGTAGTATACTATGGGGGACGAGGGGCTACACCTTC
CDR3: CASSILWGTRGYTF

size: NA
V: TRBV10-3
J: TRBJ1-2
D: NA
DNA: TGTGCCATCAGTGTGTCGACCGAAGCTAACTATGGCTACACCTTC
CDR3: CAISVSTEANYGYTF

size: NA
V: TRBV29-1
J: TRBJ1-2
D: TRBD1
DNA: TGCAGCGCAGGACAGGGGGCAGACTATGGCTACACCTTC
CDR3: CSAGQGADYGYTF

size: NA
V: TRBV6-1
J: TRBJ2-5
D: TRBD2
DNA: TGTGCCAGCGACGCCGGCCTAGCGGGAGAGACCCAGTACTTC
CDR3: CASDAGLAGETQYF

size: NA
V: TRBV6-4
J: TRBJ2-3
D: NA
DNA: TGTGCCAGCAGTGATTCTACCTATACGCAGTATTTT
CDR3: CASSDSTYTQYF